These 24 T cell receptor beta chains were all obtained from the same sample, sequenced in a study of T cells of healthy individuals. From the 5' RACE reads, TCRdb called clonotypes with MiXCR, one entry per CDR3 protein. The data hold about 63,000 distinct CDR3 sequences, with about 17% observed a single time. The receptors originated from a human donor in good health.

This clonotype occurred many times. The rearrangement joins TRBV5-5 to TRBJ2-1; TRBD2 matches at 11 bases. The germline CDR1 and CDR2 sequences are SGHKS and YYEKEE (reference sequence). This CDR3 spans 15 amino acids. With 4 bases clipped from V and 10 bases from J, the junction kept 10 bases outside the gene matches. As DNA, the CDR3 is TGTGCCAGCAGCGGATTAGCGGGAGGGCTACGCGAGCAGTTCTTC. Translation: CASSGLAGGLREQFF.

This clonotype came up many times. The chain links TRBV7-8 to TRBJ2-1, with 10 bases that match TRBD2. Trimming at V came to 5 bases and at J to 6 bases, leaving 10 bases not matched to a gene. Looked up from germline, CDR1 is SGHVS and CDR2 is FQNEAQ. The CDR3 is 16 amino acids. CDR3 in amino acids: CASSTFLAGVVNEQFF. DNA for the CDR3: TGTGCCAGCAGCACTTTCCTAGCGGGAGTCGTCAATGAGCAGTTCTTC. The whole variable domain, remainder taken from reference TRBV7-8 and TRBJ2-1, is GAGVSQSPRYKVAKRGQDVALRCDPISGHVSLFWYQQALGQGPEFLTYFQNEAQLDKSGLPSDRFFAERPEGSVSTLKIQRTQQEDSAVYLCASSTFLAGVVNEQFFGPGTRLTVL.

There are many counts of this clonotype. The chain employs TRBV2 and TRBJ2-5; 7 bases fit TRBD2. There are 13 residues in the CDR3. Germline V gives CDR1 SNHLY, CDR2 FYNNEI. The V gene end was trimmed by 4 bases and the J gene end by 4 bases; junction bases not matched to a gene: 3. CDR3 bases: TGTGCCAGCAGTGCTAGCGGTTCAGAGACCCAGTACTTC. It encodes CASSASGSETQYF.

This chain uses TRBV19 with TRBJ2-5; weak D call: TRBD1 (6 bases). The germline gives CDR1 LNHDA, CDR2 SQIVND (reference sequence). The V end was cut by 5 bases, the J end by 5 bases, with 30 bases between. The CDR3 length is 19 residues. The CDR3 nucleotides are TGTGCCAGTAGTTTTGGAGCTAGACGAGAACAGGGCTCCTGGGAGACCCAGTACTTC. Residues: CASSFGARREQGSWETQYF.

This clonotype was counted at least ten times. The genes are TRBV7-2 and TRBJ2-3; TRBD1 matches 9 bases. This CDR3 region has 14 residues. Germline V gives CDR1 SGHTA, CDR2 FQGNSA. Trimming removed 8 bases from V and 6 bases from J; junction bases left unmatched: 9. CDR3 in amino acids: CASRQGGLGDTQYF. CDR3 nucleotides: TGTGCCAGCCGACAGGGGGGTCTTGGGGATACGCAGTATTTT. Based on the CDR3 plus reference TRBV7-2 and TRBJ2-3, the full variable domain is GAGVSQSPSNKVTEKGKDVELRCDPISGHTALYWYRQSLGQGLEFLIYFQGNSAPDKSGLPSDRFSAERTGGSVSTLTIQRTQQEDSAVYLCASRQGGLGDTQYFGPGTRLTVL.

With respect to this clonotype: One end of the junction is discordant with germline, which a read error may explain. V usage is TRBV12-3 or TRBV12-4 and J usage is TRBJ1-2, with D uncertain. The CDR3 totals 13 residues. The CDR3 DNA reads TGTGTCAGCAGTTTTGGCCGGCACGATGGCTACACCTTC. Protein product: CVSSFGRHDGYTF.

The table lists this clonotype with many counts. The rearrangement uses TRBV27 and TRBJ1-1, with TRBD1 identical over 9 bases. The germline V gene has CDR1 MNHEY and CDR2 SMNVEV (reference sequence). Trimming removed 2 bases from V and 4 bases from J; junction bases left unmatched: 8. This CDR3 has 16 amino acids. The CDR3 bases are TGTGCCAGCAGTTTAATAACCGGGACAGGGCTCACTGAAGCTTTCTTT. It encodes CASSLITGTGLTEAFF.

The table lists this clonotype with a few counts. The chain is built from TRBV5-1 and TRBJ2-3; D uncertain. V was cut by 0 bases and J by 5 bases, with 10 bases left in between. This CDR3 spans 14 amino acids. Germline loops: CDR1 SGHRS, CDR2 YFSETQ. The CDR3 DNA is TGCGCCAGCAGCTTGGGGCTCCCTGAAGATACGCAGTATTTT. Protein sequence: CASSLGLPEDTQYF.

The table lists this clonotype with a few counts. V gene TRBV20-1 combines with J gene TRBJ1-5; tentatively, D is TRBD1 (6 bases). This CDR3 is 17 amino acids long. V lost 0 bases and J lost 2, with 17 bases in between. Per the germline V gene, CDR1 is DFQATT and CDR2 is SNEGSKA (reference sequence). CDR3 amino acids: CSARDYRGQGGNQPQHF. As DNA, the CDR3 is TGCAGTGCTAGAGATTACCGGGGGCAGGGCGGCAATCAGCCCCAGCATTTT.

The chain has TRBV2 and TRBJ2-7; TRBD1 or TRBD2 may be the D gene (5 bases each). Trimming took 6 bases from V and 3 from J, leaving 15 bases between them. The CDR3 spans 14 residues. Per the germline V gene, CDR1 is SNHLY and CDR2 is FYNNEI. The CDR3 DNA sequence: TGTGCCAGCAGCAAAGAGGGCAGGGACTACGAGCAGTACTTC. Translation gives CASSKEGRDYEQYF.

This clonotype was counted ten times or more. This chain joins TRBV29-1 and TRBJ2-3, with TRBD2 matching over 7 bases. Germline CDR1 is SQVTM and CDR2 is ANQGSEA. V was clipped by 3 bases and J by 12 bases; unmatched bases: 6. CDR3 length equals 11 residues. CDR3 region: CSVDRSSGQYF. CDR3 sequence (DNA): TGCAGCGTTGATCGTTCTAGCGGACAGTATTTT.

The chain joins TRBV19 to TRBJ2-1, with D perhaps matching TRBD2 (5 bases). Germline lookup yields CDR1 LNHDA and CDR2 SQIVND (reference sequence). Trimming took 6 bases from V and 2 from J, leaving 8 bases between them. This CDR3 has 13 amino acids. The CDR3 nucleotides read TGTGCCAGTAGCGACGGGGCCTACAATGAGCAGTTCTTC. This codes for CASSDGAYNEQFF.

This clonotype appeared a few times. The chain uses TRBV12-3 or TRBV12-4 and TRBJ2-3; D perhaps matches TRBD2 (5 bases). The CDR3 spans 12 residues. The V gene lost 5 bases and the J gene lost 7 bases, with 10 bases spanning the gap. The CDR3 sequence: CASSDFGNTQYF. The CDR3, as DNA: TGTGCCAGCAGTGACTTCGGGAATACGCAGTATTTT.

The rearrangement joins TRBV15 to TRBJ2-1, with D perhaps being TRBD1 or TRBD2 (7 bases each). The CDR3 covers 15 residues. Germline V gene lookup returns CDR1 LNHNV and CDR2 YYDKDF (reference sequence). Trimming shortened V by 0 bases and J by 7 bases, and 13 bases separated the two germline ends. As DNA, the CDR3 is TGTGCCACCAGCAGAGATCAGGGGGGGTGGAATGAGCAGTTCTTC. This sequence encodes CATSRDQGGWNEQFF. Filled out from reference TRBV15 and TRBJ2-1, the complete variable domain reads DAMVIQNPRYQVTQFGKPVTLSCSQTLNHNVMYWYQQKSSQAPKLLFHYYDKDFNNEADTPDNFQSRRPNTSFCFLDIRSPGLGDTAMYLCATSRDQGGWNEQFFGPGTRLTVL.

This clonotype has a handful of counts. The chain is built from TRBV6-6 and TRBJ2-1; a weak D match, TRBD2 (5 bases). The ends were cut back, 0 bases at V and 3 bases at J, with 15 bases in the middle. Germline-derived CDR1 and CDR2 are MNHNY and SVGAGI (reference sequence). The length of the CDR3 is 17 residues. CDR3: CASSYSPTSGIYNEQFF. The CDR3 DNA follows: TGTGCCAGCAGTTACTCGCCGACCAGCGGAATCTACAATGAGCAGTTCTTC.

CDR3: CSARQYWRQETQYF. CDR3 bases: TGCAGTGCTAGACAGTACTGGCGGCAAGAGACCCAGTACTTC. The rearrangement joins TRBV20-1 to TRBJ2-5; D remains ambiguous. V was shortened by 2 bases and J by 2 bases, with 12 bases between the two germline ends. Germline values: CDR1 DFQATT, CDR2 SNEGSKA (reference sequence). The CDR3 totals 14 residues.

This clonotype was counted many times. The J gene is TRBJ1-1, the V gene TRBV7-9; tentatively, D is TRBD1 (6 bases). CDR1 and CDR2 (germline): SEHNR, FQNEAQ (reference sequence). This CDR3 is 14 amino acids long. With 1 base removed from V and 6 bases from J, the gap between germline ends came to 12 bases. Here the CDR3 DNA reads TGTGCCAGCAGCTTAGGACAGGTTGGCCCTGAAGCTTTCTTT. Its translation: CASSLGQVGPEAFF.

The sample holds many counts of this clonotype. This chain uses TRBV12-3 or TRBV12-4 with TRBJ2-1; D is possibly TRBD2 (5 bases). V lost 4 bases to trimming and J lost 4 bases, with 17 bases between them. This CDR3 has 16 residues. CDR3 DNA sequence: TGTGCCAGCAGTTCAAAGCGGAGAGGGATTTACAATGAGCAGTTCTTC. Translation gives CASSSKRRGIYNEQFF.

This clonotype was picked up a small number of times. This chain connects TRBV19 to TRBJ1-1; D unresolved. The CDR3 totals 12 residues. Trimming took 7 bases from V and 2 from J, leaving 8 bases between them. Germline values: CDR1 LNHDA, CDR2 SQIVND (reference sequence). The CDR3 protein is CASNVGNTEAFF. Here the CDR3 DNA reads TGTGCCAGTAACGTGGGAAACACTGAAGCTTTCTTT.

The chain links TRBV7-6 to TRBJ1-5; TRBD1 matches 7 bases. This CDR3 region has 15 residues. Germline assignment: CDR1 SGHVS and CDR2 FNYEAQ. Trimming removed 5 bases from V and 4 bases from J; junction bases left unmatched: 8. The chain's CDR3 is CASSVGDSLNQPQHF. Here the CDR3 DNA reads TGTGCCAGCAGCGTCGGGGACAGTCTAAATCAGCCCCAGCATTTT.

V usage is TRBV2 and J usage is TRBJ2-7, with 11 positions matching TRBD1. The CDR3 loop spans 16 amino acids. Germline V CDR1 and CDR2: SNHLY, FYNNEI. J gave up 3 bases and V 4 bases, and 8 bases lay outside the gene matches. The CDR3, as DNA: TGTGCCAGCAGTGGTGGGGACAGGGGGGACCACTACGAGCAGTACTTC. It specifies CASSGGDRGDHYEQYF.

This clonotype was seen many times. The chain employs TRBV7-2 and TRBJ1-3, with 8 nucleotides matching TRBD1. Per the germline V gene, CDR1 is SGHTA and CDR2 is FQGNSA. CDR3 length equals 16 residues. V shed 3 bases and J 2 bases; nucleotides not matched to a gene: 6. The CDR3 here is CASSFRQGIPGNTIYF. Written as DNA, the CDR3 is TGTGCCAGCAGCTTCAGACAGGGGATACCTGGAAACACCATATATTTT.

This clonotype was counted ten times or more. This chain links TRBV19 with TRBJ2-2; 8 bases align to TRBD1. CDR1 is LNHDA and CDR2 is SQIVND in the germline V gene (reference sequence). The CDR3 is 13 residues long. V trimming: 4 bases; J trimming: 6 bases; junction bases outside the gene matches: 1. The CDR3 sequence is CASSNRGAGELFF. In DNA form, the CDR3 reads TGTGCCAGTAGTAACAGGGGGGCCGGGGAGCTGTTTTTT.

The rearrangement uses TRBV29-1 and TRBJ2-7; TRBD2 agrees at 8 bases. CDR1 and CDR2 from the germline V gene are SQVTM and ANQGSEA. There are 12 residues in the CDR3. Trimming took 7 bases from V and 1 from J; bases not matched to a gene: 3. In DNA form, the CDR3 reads TGCAGCGCACGGGGGGGTTCCTACGAGCAGTACTTC. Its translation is CSARGGSYEQYF.